This is a list of T cell receptor beta chains from one sample in a study of regulatory T cells in long-lasting Graves disease. TCRdb re-derived calls from the multiplex PCR reads in MiXCR, one entry per CDR3 protein. The table lists some 460,000 distinct CDR3 sequences, about a sixth of them singletons. The data were also submitted as part of a second study, on T cells in Graves' hyperthyroidism and ophthalmopathy.

Source: peripheral blood mononuclear cells (PBMCs), taken at new diagnosis, from a patient treated with antithyroid drugs. All receptors derive from a man between 35 and 55 years old with Graves disease. CDR3s include the opening cysteine and the closing phenylalanine or tryptophan.

v_gene,j_gene,CDR3aa
TRBV28,TRBJ2-3,CASSPRLAGSDTQYF
TRBV20-1,TRBJ1-4,CSAREAVGGEKLFF
TRBV20-1,TRBJ2-7,CSARPPGQGALEQYF
TRBV27,TRBJ1-3,CASSTGAGNTIYF
TRBV2,TRBJ1-2,CASRTEGPANYGYTF
TRBV6-1,TRBJ1-5,CASSEALLNQPQHF
TRBV6-1,TRBJ2-5,CASSQSSPRQGETQYF
TRBV6-1,TRBJ2-2,CASSVTNTGELFF
TRBV20-1,TRBJ2-3,CSATRGYTDTQYF
TRBV5-1,TRBJ2-7,CASSPTGASGGEQYF
TRBV28,TRBJ1-5,CASSPAGGVGQPQHF
TRBV7-9,TRBJ1-1,CASSLVAAGTEAFF
TRBV5-4,TRBJ2-2,CASSSGQGVTGELFF
TRBV10-1,TRBJ2-7,CASSESPGGKTEQYF
TRBV28,TRBJ2-5,CASSFGGGSAQYF
TRBV3-1,TRBJ2-7,CASSQPAGAGYEQYF